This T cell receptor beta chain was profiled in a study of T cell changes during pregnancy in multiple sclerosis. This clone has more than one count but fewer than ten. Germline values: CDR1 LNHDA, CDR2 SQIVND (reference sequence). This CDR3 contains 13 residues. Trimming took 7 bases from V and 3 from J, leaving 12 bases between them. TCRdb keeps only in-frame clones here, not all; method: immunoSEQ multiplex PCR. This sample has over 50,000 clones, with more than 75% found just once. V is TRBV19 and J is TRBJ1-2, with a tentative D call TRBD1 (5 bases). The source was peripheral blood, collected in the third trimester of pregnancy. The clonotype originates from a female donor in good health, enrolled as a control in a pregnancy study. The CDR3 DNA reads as TGTGCCAGTACAACAGGTATATACTATGGCTACACCTTC. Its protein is CASTTGIYYGYTF.